Presented here are 18 T cell receptor beta chains from one specimen sequenced in a study of T cell responses to AZD1222 COVID-19 vaccine. TCRdb's copy holds only in-frame clones and misses some; the assay was immunoSEQ multiplex PCR. This sample yields over 150,000 clones, of which approximately 94% are seen a single time; roughly 1.7% belongs to the top ten. The specimen was peripheral blood, collected 28 days after the second AZD1222 dose. The receptor set was obtained from an adult who received the AZD1222 COVID-19 vaccine.

This sequence joins TRBV5-1 and TRBJ1-3; TRBD1 matches at 7 bases. The V gene's germline CDR1 is SGHRS and CDR2 YFSETQ. The V gene end was trimmed by 0 bases and the J gene end by 1 base; junction bases not matched to a gene: 7. This CDR3 spans 17 amino acids. CDR3: CASSLEYRGASGNTIYF. The CDR3 DNA reads TGCGCCAGCAGCTTGGAATACAGGGGCGCTTCTGGAAACACCATATATTTT.

V gene TRBV2 combines with J gene TRBJ1-4; the D gene is possibly TRBD1 (5 bases). This CDR3 is 16 amino acids long. Germline CDR1 is SNHLY and CDR2 is FYNNEI. The ends were cut back, 3 bases at V and 0 bases at J, with 11 bases in the middle. This chain's CDR3 is CASSDSRDPTNEKLFF. The CDR3 coding sequence is TGTGCCAGCAGTGATAGCAGGGATCCAACTAATGAAAAACTGTTTTTT.

V gene TRBV5-1 combines with J gene TRBJ2-1; D might be TRBD2 (6 bases). V was pared by 0 bases and J by 4 bases, with 11 bases between. The CDR3 is made up of 15 amino acids. Looked up from germline, CDR1 is SGHRS and CDR2 is YFSETQ. This chain's CDR3 is CASSLGAGRYNEQFF. CDR3 nucleotide sequence: TGCGCCAGCAGCTTGGGTGCGGGACGGTACAATGAGCAGTTCTTC.

This chain links TRBV6-5 with TRBJ2-7; D not resolved. The CDR3 runs to 13 residues. The germline CDR1 and CDR2 sequences are MNHEY and SVGAGI. Trimming shortened V by 8 bases and J by 4 bases, and 15 bases separated the two germline ends. The CDR3 DNA reads TGTGCCAGCGGAAAGTTTCGCGGATACGAGCAGTACTTC. This gives the protein CASGKFRGYEQYF.

The chain has TRBV19 and TRBJ2-1, with D perhaps TRBD1 (6 bases). Germline values: CDR1 LNHDA, CDR2 SQIVND (reference sequence). V lost 0 bases, J lost 3 bases, and 9 bases lay in between. This CDR3 has 15 residues. The CDR3 spells CASSIDGDNYNEQFF. Written as DNA, the CDR3 is TGTGCCAGTAGTATAGACGGGGACAACTACAATGAGCAGTTCTTC. Filled out from reference TRBV19 and TRBJ2-1, the complete variable domain reads DGGITQSPKYLFRKEGQNVTLSCEQNLNHDAMYWYRQDPGQGLRLIYYSQIVNDFQKGDIAEGYSVSREKKESFPLTVTSAQKNPTAFYLCASSIDGDNYNEQFFGPGTRLTVL.

This chain joins TRBV3-1 (or the pseudogene TRBV3-2) and TRBJ1-1, with D possibly matching TRBD1 (6 bases). This CDR3 has 15 residues. Trimming cost V 5 bases and J 1 base, with 14 bases left between them. Germline-derived CDR1 and CDR2 are LGHDT and YNNKEL (reference sequence). The CDR3 sequence is CASSYGGGRNTEAFF. The CDR3 nucleotides are TGTGCCAGCAGCTATGGCGGGGGGCGGAACACTGAAGCTTTCTTT.

The genes are TRBV29-1 and TRBJ2-5; D is ambiguous. This CDR3 is built from 10 residues. Germline assignment: CDR1 SQVTM and CDR2 ANQGSEA. The V end was cut by 6 bases, the J end by 3 bases, with 5 bases between. The CDR3, as DNA: TGCAGCGTCTCCGAAGAGACCCAGTACTTC. This gives the protein CSVSEETQYF.

J is TRBJ1-4 and V is TRBV28; TRBD1 agrees at 8 bases. CDR1 and CDR2 (germline): MDHEN, SYDVKM. The CDR3 extends over 14 amino acids. Trimming cost V 4 bases and J 5 bases; bases outside gene matches: 3. This CDR3 reads CASSSGGENEKLFF. The DNA of the CDR3 is TGTGCCAGCAGTTCAGGGGGCGAGAATGAAAAACTGTTTTTT.

This clone was counted a single time. The chain carries TRBV4-1 and TRBJ2-1, with D possibly being TRBD1 or TRBD2 (6 bases each). Trimming pared 3 bases from V and 0 bases from J, leaving 12 bases between. Germline V gene sequence: CDR1 MGHRA, CDR2 YSYEKL. The CDR3 is 16 amino acids. The CDR3 region has the DNA TGCGCCAGCAGCCAGTCCGAGGGGGGCTCCTACAATGAGCAGTTCTTC. This sequence encodes CASSQSEGGSYNEQFF.

The chain carries TRBV27 and TRBJ2-7; D is perhaps TRBD1 (6 bases). This CDR3 region has 13 residues. The V and J ends lost 4 bases and 6 bases respectively, with 13 bases between them. Germline V gene lookup returns CDR1 MNHEY and CDR2 SMNVEV (reference sequence). DNA for the CDR3: TGTGCCAGCAGTTCCAGGGGCAGTGGCGAGCAGTACTTC. Its translation: CASSSRGSGEQYF.

The chain uses TRBV20-1 and TRBJ2-2; D unresolved. This CDR3 has 13 amino acids. Germline lookup yields CDR1 DFQATT and CDR2 SNEGSKA (reference sequence). V lost 3 bases to trimming and J lost 4 bases, with 9 bases between them. The CDR3 sequence is CSASRGFTGELFF. The CDR3 DNA reads as TGCAGTGCTAGTCGCGGTTTCACCGGGGAGCTGTTTTTT.

V gene TRBV5-5 combines with J gene TRBJ2-2; tentatively, D is TRBD1 (6 bases). This CDR3 has 14 residues. With 3 bases removed from V and 1 base from J, the gap between germline ends came to 7 bases. Per the germline V gene, CDR1 is SGHKS and CDR2 is YYEKEE (reference sequence). CDR3 nucleotide sequence: TGTGCCAGCAGCTGGGGGCTGAACACCGGGGAGCTGTTTTTT. Its protein product is CASSWGLNTGELFF.

The genes are TRBV24-1 and TRBJ2-5; the D is unclear. Germline lookup yields CDR1 KGHDR and CDR2 SFDVKD. V lost 9 bases to trimming and J lost 2 bases, with 9 bases between them. This CDR3 spans 12 amino acids. Here the CDR3 DNA reads TGTGCCACCCTTAGGGTACAAGAGACCCAGTACTTC. Residues: CATLRVQETQYF.

The DNA of the CDR3 is TGTGCCAGCAGGAAACTTAGGTCGGACAATGAGCAGTTCTTC. Translated: CASRKLRSDNEQFF. J is TRBJ2-1 and V is TRBV6-5; D is undetermined. Germline CDR1 is MNHEY and CDR2 is SVGAGI. Trimming stripped 6 bases from V and 5 bases from J, with 14 bases between. This CDR3 region has 14 residues.

This chain connects TRBV5-1 to TRBJ2-3; 7 bases line up with TRBD1. This CDR3 has 15 amino acids. Germline CDR1 reads SGHRS; CDR2 reads YFSETQ. With 7 bases clipped from V and 0 bases from J, the junction kept 8 bases outside the gene matches. The CDR3 DNA is TGCGCCAGCCTCCCGACAGGGCTAAGCACAGATACGCAGTATTTT. Translated: CASLPTGLSTDTQYF. Based on the CDR3 plus reference TRBV5-1 and TRBJ2-3, the full variable domain is KAGVTQTPRYLIKTRGQQVTLSCSPISGHRSVSWYQQTPGQGLQFLFEYFSETQRNKGNFPGRFSGRQFSNSRSEMNVSTLELGDSALYLCASLPTGLSTDTQYFGPGTRLTVL.

The J gene is TRBJ2-3, the V gene TRBV9, with 8 bases that match TRBD2. The CDR3 length is 17 residues. V dropped 0 bases and J dropped 0; count of bases not matched to a gene: 6. CDR1 is SGDLS and CDR2 is YYNGEE in the germline V gene. CDR3 in DNA: TGTGCCAGCAGCGTAGGGCCTAGCGGGTTTAGCACAGATACGCAGTATTTT. It encodes CASSVGPSGFSTDTQYF.

The chain uses TRBV6-1 and TRBJ2-5; TRBD1 agrees at 7 bases. Germline-derived CDR1 and CDR2 are MNHNS and SASEGT. V gave up 3 bases and J gave up 5 bases; unmatched junction bases: 12. The CDR3 has 16 amino acids. For the CDR3, the DNA is TGTGCCAGCAGTGACCAGACAGGGCTAAGCTTGGAGACCCAGTACTTC. Its translation: CASSDQTGLSLETQYF.

The chain couples TRBV5-6 to TRBJ2-7; D unclear. V was pared by 4 bases and J by 10 bases, with 21 bases between. Germline CDR1 SGHDT, CDR2 YYEEEE. The CDR3 sequence is 14 residues long. The CDR3 nucleotides read TGTGCCAGCAGCCCCGGGCTAGGACGTCAGTTTCAGTACTTC. Its protein product is CASSPGLGRQFQYF.